Reported below is one TCR beta chain. Its antigen remains unknown. Sequencing used immunoSEQ multiplex PCR; TCRdb keeps in-frame clones, though not all of them. The data hold some 100,000 clones, with less than 90% observed a single time. This CDR3 comprises 14 residues. Germline CDR1 and CDR2: SGHRS and YFSETQ. J gave up 8 bases and V 4 bases, and 4 bases lay outside the gene matches. The sample originates from a study of T cell responses to AZD1222 COVID-19 vaccine. Study observations and caveats: CD4 TCRs associated with vaccination spanned spike, dominating at 160-218 and 743-854. The breadth and depth of Spike-specific TCRs increased once two AZD1222 doses had been given. White British ancestry dominated among donors, who included more females, and clonal diversity was possibly underestimated.

Sample: peripheral blood, taken on day 0 of AZD1222 vaccination. This chain uses TRBV5-1 with TRBJ1-6, with 9 bases identical to TRBD1. The TCR sequence derives from an adult in good health. Here the CDR3 reads CASSARTGDSPLHF. CDR3 bases: TGCGCCAGCAGCGCTCGGACAGGGGATTCACCCCTCCACTTT.